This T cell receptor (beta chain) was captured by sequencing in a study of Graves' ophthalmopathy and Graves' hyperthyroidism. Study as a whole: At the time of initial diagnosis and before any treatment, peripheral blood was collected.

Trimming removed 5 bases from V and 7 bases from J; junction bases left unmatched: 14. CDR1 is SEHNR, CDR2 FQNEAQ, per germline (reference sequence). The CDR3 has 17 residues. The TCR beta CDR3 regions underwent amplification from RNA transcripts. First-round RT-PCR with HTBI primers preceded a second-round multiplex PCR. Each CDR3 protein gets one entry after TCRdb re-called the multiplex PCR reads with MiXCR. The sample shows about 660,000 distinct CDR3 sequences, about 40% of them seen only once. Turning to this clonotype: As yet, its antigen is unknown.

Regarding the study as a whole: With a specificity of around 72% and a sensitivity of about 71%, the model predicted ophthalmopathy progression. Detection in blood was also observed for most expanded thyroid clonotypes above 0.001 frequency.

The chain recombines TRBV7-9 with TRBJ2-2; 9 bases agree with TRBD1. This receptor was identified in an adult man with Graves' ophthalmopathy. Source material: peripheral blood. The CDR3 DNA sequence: TGTGCCAGCAGCGCTAAAAGGGGACAGGGCAATCACGGGGAGCTGTTTTTT. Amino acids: CASSAKRGQGNHGELFF.